This TCR beta chain was identified in a study of cytomegalovirus exposure and HLA in healthy donors (dated by TCRdb to 2016 to 2017). Background for the entire study: An earlier analysis of approximately 550 of the donors reported approximately 270 Gb of sequence data and some 120 million unique TCR beta sequences from 150 million to 200 million T cells. An early release that covered 500 to 800 HLA-typed donors contained approximately 320 gigabases of sequencing data and 65 million to 100 million unique TCR sequences. A later analysis re-examined previously published TCR beta repertoires from around 670 donors and added high-resolution HLA genotyping to investigate patterns of TCR occurrence. Roughly five DR-DQ haplotypes were handled as single units for association and clustering because linkage in the cohort was strong. HLA typing covered class I and class II loci at four-digit resolution. On average, roughly 250,000 unique TCR beta nucleotide sequences were sequenced per donor among more than 350 genotyped donors of the cohort, with around 19% of those sequences being non-productive. Donor age, sex, ethnicity and CMV serostatus were compiled alongside the repertoire data. The study was designed to test whether signatures of past pathogen exposure could be identified by cataloging public T cell receptors. A later genetic analysis used genome-wide SNP genotypes for 398 of the 666 donors, treating that subset as a discovery cohort. To decide whether each TCR beta V gene segment behaved as functional or pseudogenic, an earlier analysis of some 600 of the donors relied on high-throughput TCR beta sequencing. The later analysis used no new phenotypic data to find candidate immune exposures, relying instead on TCR beta sequences and their occurrence across donors. The study used immunosequencing to profile the T cell repertoires of more than 650 subjects and linked those repertoires to cytomegalovirus serostatus. The study combined high-throughput TCR immunosequencing, statistical association of individual TCRs with disease status, and machine learning to predict cytomegalovirus infection status. Typing coverage varied by locus: roughly 620-640 donors for A, B, C, DRB1 and DQB1; approximately 520 for DQA1; around 570 for DPA1; 450 to 480 for DPB1. Along with the approximately 650-subject first cohort, a separate validation cohort of over a hundred different subjects was used. Among the roughly 400 genotyped donors, approximately 81% belonged to the genetic ancestry cluster associated with self-reported Caucasian donors. Every discovery cohort repertoire had been produced on one sequencing platform.

The cohort consisted of approximately 690 healthy bone marrow donors. At the time of sampling, every cohort member was nominally healthy, though immune exposures that went unrecorded were likely present. The donor tested CMV seronegative and was one of the 352 seronegative cohort members. A peripheral blood sample was provided by each donor, and peripheral blood mononuclear cells were used for TCR beta sequencing. The Qiagen DNeasy Blood Extraction Kit was used to extract genomic DNA from the blood cell samples. Of note for this clone: Its antigen is still unknown. Base qualities are missing; no much larger clone stands one base away.

The library was made by the immunoSEQ multiplex PCR assay. A mixture of 60 forward primers for TCR Vbeta segments and 13 reverse primers for TCR Jbeta segments was used in the multiplex PCR. A multiplex PCR assay on genomic DNA amplified the CDR3 region of rearranged TCR beta genes. The Illumina HiSeq System was used to sequence the amplified TCR beta libraries as 87-base-pair reads. As for how the authors treated the data: Across the roughly 600 repertoires, a later analysis counted 80 million or so unique TCR beta chains, roughly 11 million of which were shared by at least two donors. Raw reads were error-corrected and collapsed into unique sequences with a nearest-neighbor algorithm that merged closely related sequences to remove PCR and sequencing errors. V, D and J gene segments were assigned by aligning CDR3 sequences to IMGT reference sequences. For a sequence to be retained, a match of at least six nucleotides to both a V gene segment and a J gene segment was required. Rearrangements were called productive when the CDR3 lacked stop codons and stayed in frame with V and J; all others were non-productive. CDR3 was defined by IMGT convention, running from the second conserved V-encoded cysteine to the conserved J-encoded phenylalanine. The earlier analysis of some 550 of the donors excluded any sequence lacking an unambiguous match to a single V gene segment. In an earlier analysis of several hundred of the donors, a V segment was called functional when productive rearrangements were above 56.7%, and segregating when the standard deviation between donors exceeded 5%. A statistical classification framework was developed to diagnose cytomegalovirus status using the catalog of TCR beta chain sequences. In a later analysis, V and J genes were assigned by comparing TCR nucleotide sequences against IMGT/GENE-DB human TR gene sequences. The TCRdist pipeline was used in a later analysis to assign CDR3 sequences and most-parsimonious VDJ recombination scenarios. In a later analysis, every TCR beta chain was defined by the combination of its CDR3 amino acid sequence and its V-gene family, and reads without a unique V-gene family were dropped. In a later analysis, 500 to 650 highly shared, low-generation-probability nucleotide sequences were removed to address suspected cross-contamination and a sequencing artifact. For each public chain, a later analysis derived a clonal expansion index from normalized ranks of inferred template counts within each repertoire. In a later analysis, generation probabilities were computed with a VDJ recombination model fitted to out-of-frame rearrangements, and the resulting probabilities were checked against IGoR. A later analysis scored TCR-TCR, TCR-HLA and TCR-CMV co-occurrence with hypergeometric tests, applying a repertoire-size bias correction to TCR pairs. To estimate false discovery rates, a later analysis permuted the HLA or CMV assignments 20 times. In a later analysis, co-occurring TCRs were grouped using DBSCAN, with TCRdist sequence similarity added in when clustering inside HLA-allele-positive subsets. For co-occurrence clustering, repertoires with fewer than 30,000 or more than 120,000 public chains were excluded, along with four to six repertoires with anomalous nucleotide sharing. Drawn from immuneACCESS, this table holds only the in-frame rearrangements with V and J called that TCRdb kept. Clones are partly lost; checked studies trace under half to an unresolved V gene and leave the rest unexplained. The DNA was the basis for D and trimming; V, J and clone size are from that table. The sample yields some 170,000 clones; 65% to 85% were counted once. The ten largest clones represent about 2.6% of the sample.

The paper as a whole reports these results and caveats: An association between a missense DCLRE1C variant and V-gene and J-gene trimming of TCR beta chains was found in a later genetic analysis and replicated in an independent cohort. A few of the identified cytomegalovirus-associated TCR beta chains were confirmed in vitro to be specific for cytomegalovirus antigens. In a later analysis, most CMV-associated TCR beta chains were found to appear HLA-restricted, with HLA associations seemingly driven largely by CMV exposure. The 87-base-pair reads could not distinguish some IMGT-functional V segments, including TRBV6-2 and TRBV6-3, so those segments were excluded. The earlier analysis of 587 of the donors excluded 15 to 20 rarely observed V segments, including chromosome 9 orphons, because counts were too low. Correlated functional status among segregating V segments might reflect linkage disequilibrium, but an unknown experimental factor could not be ruled out. In a later analysis, several top co-occurrence clusters were reported to appear linked to parvovirus B19, influenza, CMV and Epstein-Barr virus. Specific HLA alleles were associated with 15,000 to 20,000 TCR beta sequences at a false discovery rate of 0.05 in a later analysis. In a later analysis, HLA-associated TCR beta chains showed more clonal expansion and lower generation probabilities than non-associated chains that were equally common. A group of highly shared sequence variants was considered likely to be a technical artifact of the sequencing pipeline. Because some donors lacked HLA typing at each locus, the association tests relied only on the typed subset. Broadly in line with IMGT annotations, most TCR beta V segments showed up in productive rearrangements about 87% or about 30% of the time in an earlier analysis of 587 of the donors. When HLA alleles, especially DR and DQ, strongly co-occurred, attributing TCR associations to individual alleles was difficult. The authors suggested that the approach could potentially be extended to other disease states and immunological phenotypes. A further reported finding was that TCR beta sequences accurately predicted the HLA-A and HLA-B alleles for most subjects in the first cohort. According to a later genetic analysis, donors in an Asian-associated ancestry cluster had fewer N-insertions in productive TCRs than the approximately 650-donor mean. Cytomegalovirus status was reported to be diagnosed by the classifier with high specificity and sensitivity in both the original and validation cohorts. The presence/absence analyses assumed that sequencing depth was roughly uniform across donors, and that assumption may not be true. Most TCR sequences were seen in very few donors, while some public TCRs were found in many individuals. In a later analysis, the rate of TCR association differed among HLA loci, with DRB1 alleles having the most associated TCRs and HLA-C alleles having the fewest. CMV serostatus was the only immune exposure information available for the cohort. The cohort was sequenced for TCR beta chains only, and without alpha or paired-chain data the features that could be detected were limited. In the study, approximately 160 TCR beta chains were listed as associated with cytomegalovirus.

From its cysteine to its phenylalanine, the CDR3 spans 12 amino acids. The only DNA kept is the CDR3, 36 bases in frame from the first base. For this chain, trimming is 9 bases at the V end and 4 bases at the J end, and the number of junction bases without a gene match is 2. The germline V gene (reference sequence) yields LNHDA for CDR1 and SQIVND for CDR2. The V gene is TRBV19 and the J gene is TRBJ2-7; TRBD1 agrees with 11 junctional bases. The specimen was PBMCs. The clonotype originates from a female donor in good health and CMV-seronegative. DNA sequence: TGTGCCAGCGGGACAGGGGGGTACGAGCAGTACTTC. Its protein is CASGTGGYEQYF.